The subject of this entry is one TCR beta chain. One entry per CDR3 protein, called by TCRdb with MiXCR from the 5' RACE reads. The sample records a few hundred thousand distinct CDR3 sequences, roughly a tenth being singletons. This sample was taken from a study of identical twins. This CDR3 is built from 14 residues. V was trimmed by 1 base and J by 2 bases, leaving 9 bases between them. Germline V gives CDR1 SGHTA, CDR2 FQGNSA. Sequenced input: memory T cells sorted from blood. V usage is TRBV7-2 and J usage is TRBJ2-7; D not certain. This TCR was recovered from a man in his fifties or sixties in good health. CDR3 DNA sequence: TGTGCCAGCAGCTTAGAGGGAAACGCCTACGAGCAGTACTTC. This sequence encodes CASSLEGNAYEQYF.